This TCR beta chain was captured by sequencing in a study of OX40 agonist ivuxolimab in advanced cancers. Overall study context: Ivuxolimab is a fully human IgG2 antibody that activates OX40 (CD134).

This clone was detected only once. Repertoires were generated with immunoSEQ multiplex PCR, while TCRdb's copy carries only in-frame clones and drops some. The data hold tens of thousands of clones, with approximately 80% observed a single time. The germline V gene encodes CDR1 GTSNPN and CDR2 SVGIG (reference sequence). The trim removed 0 bases at V and 0 bases at J, leaving 14 bases unmatched. The CDR3 runs to 19 residues. This sequence was found in an adult with an advanced solid tumor such as melanoma, head and neck, liver or kidney cancer. This specimen consisted of CD4+ or CD8+ T cells sorted from blood, obtained in a trial of the OX40 agonist ivuxolimab. This chain joins TRBV30 and TRBJ2-1; TRBD2 matches 7 bases. CDR3 nucleotide sequence: TGTGCCTGGAGTGTTTTTGCGGGAGCACTTATAAGCTCCTACAATGAGCAGTTCTTC. As protein: CAWSVFAGALISSYNEQFF. Variable domain in full (rest from reference TRBV30 and TRBJ2-1): SQTIHQWPATLVQPVGSPLSLECTVEGTSNPNLYWYRQAAGRGLQLLFYSVGIGQISSEVPQNLSASRPQDRQFILSSKKLLLSDSGFYLCAWSVFAGALISSYNEQFFGPGTRLTVL.